This record looks at one T cell receptor (beta chain) sequence and its context. Its antigen is undetermined. TCRdb's copy holds only in-frame clones and misses some; the assay was immunoSEQ multiplex PCR. Of about 180,000 clones listed, around nine tenths are singletons. This entry comes from a study of Ad26.COV2.S vaccination and SARS-CoV-2 variants. CDR1 is KGHSH, CDR2 LQKENI, per germline. This CDR3 comprises 15 residues. V was cut by 6 bases and J by 0 bases, with 12 bases left in between. Study outcomes and limitations: Total T cell responses may have been underestimated by the TCR breadth and depth analyses.

The chain joins TRBV18 to TRBJ2-1; D unclear. The source material was peripheral blood, sampled after recovery from COVID-19. The source is a human donor who had recovered from COVID-19. CDR3 coding DNA: TGTGCCAGCTCTGCACCCGGTAGCTCCTACAATGAGCAGTTCTTC. Protein sequence: CASSAPGSSYNEQFF.